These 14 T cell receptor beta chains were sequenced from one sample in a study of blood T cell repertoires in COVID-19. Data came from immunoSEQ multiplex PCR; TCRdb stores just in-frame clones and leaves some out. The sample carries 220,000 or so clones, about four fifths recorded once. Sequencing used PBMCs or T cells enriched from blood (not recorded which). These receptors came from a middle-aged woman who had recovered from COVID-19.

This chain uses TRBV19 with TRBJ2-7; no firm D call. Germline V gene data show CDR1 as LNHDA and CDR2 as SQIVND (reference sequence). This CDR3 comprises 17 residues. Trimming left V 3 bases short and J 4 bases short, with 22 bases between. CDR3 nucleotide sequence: TGTGCCAGTAGTATCGATATACGCTCGGGTGTCGGATACGAGCAGTACTTC. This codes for CASSIDIRSGVGYEQYF.

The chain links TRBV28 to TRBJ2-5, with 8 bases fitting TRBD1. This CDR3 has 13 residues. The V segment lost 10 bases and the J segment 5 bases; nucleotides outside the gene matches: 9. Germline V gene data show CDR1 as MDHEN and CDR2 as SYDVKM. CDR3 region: CAIQGQASETQYF. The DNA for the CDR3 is TGTGCCATCCAGGGACAGGCTTCGGAGACCCAGTACTTC.

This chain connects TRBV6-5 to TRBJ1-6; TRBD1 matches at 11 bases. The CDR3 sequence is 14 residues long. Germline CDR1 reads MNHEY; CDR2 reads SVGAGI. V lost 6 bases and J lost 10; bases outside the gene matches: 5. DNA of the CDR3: TGTGCCAGCAGCCGGACAGGGGGCCTATCACCCCTCCACTTT. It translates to CASSRTGGLSPLHF.

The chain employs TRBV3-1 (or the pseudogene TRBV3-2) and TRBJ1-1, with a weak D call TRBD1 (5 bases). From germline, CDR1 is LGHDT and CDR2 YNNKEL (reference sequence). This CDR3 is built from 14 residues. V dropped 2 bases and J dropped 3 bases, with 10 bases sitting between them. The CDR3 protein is CASSQRGGDTEAFF. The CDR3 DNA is TGTGCCAGCAGCCAACGGGGGGGTGACACTGAAGCTTTCTTT.

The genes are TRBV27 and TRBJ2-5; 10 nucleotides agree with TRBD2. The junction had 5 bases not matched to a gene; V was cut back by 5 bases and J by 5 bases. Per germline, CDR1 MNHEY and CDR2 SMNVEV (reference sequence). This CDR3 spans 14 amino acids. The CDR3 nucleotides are TGTGCCAGCAGTCTAGCGGGAGTGGTGGAGACCCAGTACTTC. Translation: CASSLAGVVETQYF.

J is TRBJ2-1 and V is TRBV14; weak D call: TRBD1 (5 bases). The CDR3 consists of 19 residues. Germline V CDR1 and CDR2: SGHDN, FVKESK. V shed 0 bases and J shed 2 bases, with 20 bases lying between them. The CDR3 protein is CASSQDVREGVSPYNEQFF. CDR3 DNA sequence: TGTGCCAGCAGCCAAGATGTCAGGGAAGGAGTTAGCCCCTACAATGAGCAGTTCTTC.

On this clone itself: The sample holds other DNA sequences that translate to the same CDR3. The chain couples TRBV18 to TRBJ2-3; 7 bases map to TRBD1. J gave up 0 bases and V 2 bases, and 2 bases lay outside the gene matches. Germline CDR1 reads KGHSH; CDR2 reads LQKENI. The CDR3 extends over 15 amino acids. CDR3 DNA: TGTGCCAGCTCACCAGGGACAGCTAGCACAGATACGCAGTATTTT. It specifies CASSPGTASTDTQYF.

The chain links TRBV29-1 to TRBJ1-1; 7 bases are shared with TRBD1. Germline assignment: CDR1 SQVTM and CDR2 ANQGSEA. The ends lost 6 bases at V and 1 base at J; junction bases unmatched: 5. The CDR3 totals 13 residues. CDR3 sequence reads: CSVGDSGNTEAFF. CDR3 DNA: TGCAGCGTGGGGGACAGTGGGAACACTGAAGCTTTCTTT.

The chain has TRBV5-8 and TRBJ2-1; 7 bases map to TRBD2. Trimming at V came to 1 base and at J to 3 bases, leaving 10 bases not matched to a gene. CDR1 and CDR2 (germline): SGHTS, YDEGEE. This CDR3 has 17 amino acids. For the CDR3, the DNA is TGTGCCAGCAGCTTGACAGTGGCGGGAGTCGGCTACAATGAGCAGTTCTTC. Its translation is CASSLTVAGVGYNEQFF.

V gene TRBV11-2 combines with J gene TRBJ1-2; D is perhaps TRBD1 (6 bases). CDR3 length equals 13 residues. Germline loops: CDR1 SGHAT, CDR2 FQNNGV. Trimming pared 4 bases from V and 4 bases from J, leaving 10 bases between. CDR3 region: CASSYRTAYGYTF. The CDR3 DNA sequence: TGTGCCAGCAGCTACCGGACAGCCTATGGCTACACCTTC.

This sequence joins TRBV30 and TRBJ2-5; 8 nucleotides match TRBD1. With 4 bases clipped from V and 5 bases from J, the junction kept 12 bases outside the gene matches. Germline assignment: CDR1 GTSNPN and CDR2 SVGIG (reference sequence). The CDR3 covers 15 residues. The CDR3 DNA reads TGTGCCTGGACAGGGGGCAAGATTGTAACGGAGACCCAGTACTTC. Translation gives CAWTGGKIVTETQYF.

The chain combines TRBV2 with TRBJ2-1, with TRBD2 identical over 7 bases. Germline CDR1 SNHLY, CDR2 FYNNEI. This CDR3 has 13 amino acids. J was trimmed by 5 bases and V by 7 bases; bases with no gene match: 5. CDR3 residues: CASTPSGDNEQFF. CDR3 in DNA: TGTGCCAGCACCCCCAGCGGGGACAATGAGCAGTTCTTC.

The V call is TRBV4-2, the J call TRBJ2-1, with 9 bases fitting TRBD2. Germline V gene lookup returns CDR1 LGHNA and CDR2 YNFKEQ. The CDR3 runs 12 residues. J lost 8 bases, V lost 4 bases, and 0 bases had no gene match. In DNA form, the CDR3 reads TGTGCCAGCAGCCTAGCGGGAGATGAGCAGTTCTTC. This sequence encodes CASSLAGDEQFF.

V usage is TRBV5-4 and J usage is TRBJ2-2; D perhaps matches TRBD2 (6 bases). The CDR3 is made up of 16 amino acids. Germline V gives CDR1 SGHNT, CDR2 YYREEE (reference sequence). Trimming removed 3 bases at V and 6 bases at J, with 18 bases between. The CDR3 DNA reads TGTGCCAGCAGCTCTGGAGGGACGGCAAACGCCGGGGAGCTGTTTTTT. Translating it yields CASSSGGTANAGELFF. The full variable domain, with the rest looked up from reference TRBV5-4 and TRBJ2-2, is ETGVTQSPTHLIKTRGQQVTLRCSSQSGHNTVSWYQQALGQGPQFIFQYYREEENGRGNFPPRFSGLQFPNYSSELNVNALELDDSALYLCASSSGGTANAGELFFGEGSRLTVL.